This T cell receptor beta chain was sequenced for a study of blood T cell repertoires in COVID-19. Study overall: Samples representing acute and convalescent COVID-19 were sourced from the United States, Italy and Spain. PBMCs, B-cell-depleted T cells, or T cells provided the cDNA or gDNA that made up the material.

This table comes from immunoSEQ multiplex PCR, and its TCRdb copy is limited to in-frame clones, with some not included. The table records about 350,000 clones, about 92% of them present only once. Source material: peripheral blood. The receptor was derived from a woman in her fifties or sixties with COVID-19, enrolled during active disease.

CDR3: CASRGRQKANYGYTF. CDR3 DNA: TGTGCCAGCAGGGGAAGACAGAAAGCTAACTATGGCTACACCTTC. The chain carries TRBV7-9 and TRBJ1-2, with a tentative D call TRBD1 (5 bases). Per the germline V gene, CDR1 is SEHNR and CDR2 is FQNEAQ (reference sequence). V shed 6 bases and J shed 0 bases, with 14 bases lying between them. CDR3 length: 15 amino acids.